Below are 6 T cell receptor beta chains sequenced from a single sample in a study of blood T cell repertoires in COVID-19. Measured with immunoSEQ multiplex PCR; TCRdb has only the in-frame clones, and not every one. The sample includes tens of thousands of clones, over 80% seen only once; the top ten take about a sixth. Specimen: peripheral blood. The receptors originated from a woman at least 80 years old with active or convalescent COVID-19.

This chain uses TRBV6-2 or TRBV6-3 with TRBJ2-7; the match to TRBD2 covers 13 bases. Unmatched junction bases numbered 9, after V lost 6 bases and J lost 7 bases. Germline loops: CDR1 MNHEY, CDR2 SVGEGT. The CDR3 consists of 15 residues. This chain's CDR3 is CASSSGLAGSREQYF. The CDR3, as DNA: TGTGCCAGCAGCTCGGGACTAGCGGGATCGCGGGAGCAGTACTTC.

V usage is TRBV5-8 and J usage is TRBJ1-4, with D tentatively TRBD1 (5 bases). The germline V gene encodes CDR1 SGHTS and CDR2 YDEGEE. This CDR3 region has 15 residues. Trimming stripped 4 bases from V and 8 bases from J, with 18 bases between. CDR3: CASSRWEGTEEKLFF. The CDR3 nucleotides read TGTGCCAGCAGCCGATGGGAGGGGACGGAGGAAAAACTGTTTTTT.

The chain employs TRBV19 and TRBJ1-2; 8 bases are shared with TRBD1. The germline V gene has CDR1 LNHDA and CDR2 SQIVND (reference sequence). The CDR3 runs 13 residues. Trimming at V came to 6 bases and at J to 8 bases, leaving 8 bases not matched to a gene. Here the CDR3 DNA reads TGTGCCAGTAGCACAGGGGGGGAAGGAGGCTACACCTTC. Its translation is CASSTGGEGGYTF.

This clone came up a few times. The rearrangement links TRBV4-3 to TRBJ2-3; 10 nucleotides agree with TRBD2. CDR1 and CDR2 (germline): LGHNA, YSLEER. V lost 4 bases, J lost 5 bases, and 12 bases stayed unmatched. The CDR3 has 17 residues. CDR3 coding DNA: TGCGCCAGCAGCCCGTCGTACGTACTAGCGGGAAGAGATACGCAGTATTTT. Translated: CASSPSYVLAGRDTQYF.

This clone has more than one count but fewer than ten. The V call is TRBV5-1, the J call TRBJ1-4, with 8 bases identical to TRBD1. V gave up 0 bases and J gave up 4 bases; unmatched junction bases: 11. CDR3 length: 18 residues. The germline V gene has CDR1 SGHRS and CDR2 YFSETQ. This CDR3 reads CASSLGSSGGSFNEKLFF. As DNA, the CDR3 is TGCGCCAGCAGCTTGGGGAGTTCAGGGGGCAGTTTTAATGAAAAACTGTTTTTT.

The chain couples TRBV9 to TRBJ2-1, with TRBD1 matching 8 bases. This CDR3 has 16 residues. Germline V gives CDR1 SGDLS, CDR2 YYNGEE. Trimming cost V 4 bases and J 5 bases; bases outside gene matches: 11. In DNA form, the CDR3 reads TGTGCCAGCAGCATGAGCAGGGGGCGCCGGGACAATGAGCAGTTCTTC. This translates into CASSMSRGRRDNEQFF.